This T cell receptor (beta chain) emerged from a study of control samples from healthy donors and cancer patients. This clone was counted once. Libraries were prepared by immunoSEQ multiplex PCR; TCRdb keeps only in-frame clonotypes and omits some of them. The sample holds about 160,000 clones; approximately 90% are singletons and the top ten take approximately 12%. The CDR3 is made up of 15 amino acids. Trimming left V 5 bases short and J 0 bases short, with 8 bases between. Germline V gives CDR1 SEHNR, CDR2 FQNEAQ (reference sequence). The chain joins TRBV7-9 to TRBJ2-6; TRBD1 is a possible D gene (5 bases). Specimen: blood. This TCR was sampled from a man aged 30 to 45 in good health. Here the CDR3 DNA reads TGTGCCAGCAGCCGACAGAGCTCTGGGGCCAACGTCCTGACTTTC. Translated: CASSRQSSGANVLTF.